This TCR beta chain was observed in a study of cytomegalovirus exposure and HLA in healthy donors. Findings and caveats of the study: The availability of immune exposure information extended only to CMV serostatus.

V shed 7 bases and J shed 2 bases, with 14 bases lying between them. Germline CDR1 SGHTA, CDR2 FQGNSA. The CDR3 extends over 14 amino acids. Turning to this clone: Antigen unknown.

A multiplex PCR was run with 60 Vbeta primers and 13 Jbeta primers. Profiling relied on immunoSEQ multiplex PCR, and the TCRdb table lists in-frame clones only, not all of them. The data show under 200,000 clones, about 77% seen once. The TCR was taken from a woman in her 30s in good health and CMV-seropositive. The chain has TRBV7-2 and TRBJ1-1; TRBD1 is a possible D gene (5 bases). Material: PBMCs. The CDR3 sequence: CASTGGGANTEAFF. CDR3 nucleotide sequence: TGTGCCAGCACCGGAGGAGGGGCCAACACTGAAGCTTTCTTT.